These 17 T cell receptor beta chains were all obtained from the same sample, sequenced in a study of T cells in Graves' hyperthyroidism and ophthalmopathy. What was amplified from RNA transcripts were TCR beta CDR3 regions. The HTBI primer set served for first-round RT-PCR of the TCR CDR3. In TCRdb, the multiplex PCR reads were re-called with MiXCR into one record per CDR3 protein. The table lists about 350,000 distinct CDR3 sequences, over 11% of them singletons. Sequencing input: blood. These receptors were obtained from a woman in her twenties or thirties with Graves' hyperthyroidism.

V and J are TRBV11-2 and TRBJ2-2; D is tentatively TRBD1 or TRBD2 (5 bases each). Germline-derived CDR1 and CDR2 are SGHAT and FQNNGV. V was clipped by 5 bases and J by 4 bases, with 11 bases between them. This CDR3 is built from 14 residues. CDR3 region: CASSKGRVTGELFF. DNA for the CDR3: TGTGCCAGCAGCAAGGGACGGGTCACCGGGGAGCTGTTTTTT.

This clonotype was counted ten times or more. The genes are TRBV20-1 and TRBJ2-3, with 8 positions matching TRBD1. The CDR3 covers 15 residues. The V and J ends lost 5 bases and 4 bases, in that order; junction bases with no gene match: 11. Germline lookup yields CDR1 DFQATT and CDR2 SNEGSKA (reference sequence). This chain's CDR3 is CSAEQGGRSSDTQYF. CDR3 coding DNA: TGCAGTGCTGAACAGGGGGGAAGGTCCTCAGATACGCAGTATTTT.

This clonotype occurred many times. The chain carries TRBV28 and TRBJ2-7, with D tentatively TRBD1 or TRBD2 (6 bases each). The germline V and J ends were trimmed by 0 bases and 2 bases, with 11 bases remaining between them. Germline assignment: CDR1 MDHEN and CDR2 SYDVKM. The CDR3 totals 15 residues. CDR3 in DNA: TGTGCCAGCAGTTTATGGGGAGGACAGACCTACGAGCAGTACTTC. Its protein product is CASSLWGGQTYEQYF. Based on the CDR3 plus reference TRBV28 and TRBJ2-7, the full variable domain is DVKVTQSSRYLVKRTGEKVFLECVQDMDHENMFWYRQDPGLGLRLIYFSYDVKMKEKGDIPEGYSVSREKKERFSLILESASTNQTSMYLCASSLWGGQTYEQYFGPGTRLTVT.

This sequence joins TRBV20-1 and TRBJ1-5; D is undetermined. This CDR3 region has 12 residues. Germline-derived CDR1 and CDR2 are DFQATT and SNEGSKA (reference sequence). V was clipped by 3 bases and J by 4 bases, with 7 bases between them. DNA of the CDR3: TGCAGTGCTAGGATTGGGAATCAGCCCCAGCATTTT. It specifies CSARIGNQPQHF.

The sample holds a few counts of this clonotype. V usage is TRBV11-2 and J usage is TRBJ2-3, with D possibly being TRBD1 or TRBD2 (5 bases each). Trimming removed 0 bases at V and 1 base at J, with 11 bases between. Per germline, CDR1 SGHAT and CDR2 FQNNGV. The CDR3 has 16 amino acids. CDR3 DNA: TGTGCCAGCAGCTTAGATACGGGGCTACGCACAGATACGCAGTATTTT. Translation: CASSLDTGLRTDTQYF.

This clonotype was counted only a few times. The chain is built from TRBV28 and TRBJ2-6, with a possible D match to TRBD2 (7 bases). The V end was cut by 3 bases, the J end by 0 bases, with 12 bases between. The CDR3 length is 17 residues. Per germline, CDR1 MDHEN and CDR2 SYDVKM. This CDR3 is CASSFGGPLSGANVLTF. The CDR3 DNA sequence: TGTGCCAGCAGTTTCGGGGGGCCCCTCTCTGGGGCCAACGTCCTGACTTTC.

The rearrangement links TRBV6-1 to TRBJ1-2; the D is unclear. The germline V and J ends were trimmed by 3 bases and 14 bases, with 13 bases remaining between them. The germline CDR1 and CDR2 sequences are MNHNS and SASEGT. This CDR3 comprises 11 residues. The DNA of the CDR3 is TGTGCCAGCAGTGAGCGCGCGGCTAAAACCTTC. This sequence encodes CASSERAAKTF.

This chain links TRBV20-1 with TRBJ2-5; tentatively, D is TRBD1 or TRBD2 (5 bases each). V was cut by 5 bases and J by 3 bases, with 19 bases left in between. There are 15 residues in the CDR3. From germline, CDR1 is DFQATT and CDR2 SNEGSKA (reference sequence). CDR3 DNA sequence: TGCAGTGCTGGGGCCCGCGAGGGATCAAAAGAGACCCAGTACTTC. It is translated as CSAGAREGSKETQYF.

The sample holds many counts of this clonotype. The CDR3 DNA follows: TGTGCCAGCAGTTACTCGAAGGCAAGCGGGGACACCGGGGAGCTGTTTTTT. This codes for CASSYSKASGDTGELFF. This chain uses TRBV6-2 or TRBV6-3 with TRBJ2-2; 7 bases line up with TRBD2. The CDR3 totals 17 residues. Germline V gene sequence: CDR1 MNHEY, CDR2 SVGEGT. J lost 3 bases, V lost 0 bases, and 7 bases had no gene match.

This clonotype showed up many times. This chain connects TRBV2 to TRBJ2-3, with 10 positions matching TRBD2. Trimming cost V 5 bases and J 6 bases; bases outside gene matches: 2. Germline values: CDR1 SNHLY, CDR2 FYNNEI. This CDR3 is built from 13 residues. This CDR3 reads CASSLAGVDTQYF. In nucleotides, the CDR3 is TGTGCCAGCAGTCTAGCGGGAGTCGATACGCAGTATTTT.

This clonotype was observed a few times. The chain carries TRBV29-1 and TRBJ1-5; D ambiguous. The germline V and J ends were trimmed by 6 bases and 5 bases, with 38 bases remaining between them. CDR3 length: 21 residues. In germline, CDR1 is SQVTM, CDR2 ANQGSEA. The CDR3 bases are TGCAGCGTGGTTAGGACCCAACTACGACTCATAAGCAAGAACTCTTATCAGCCCCAGCATTTT. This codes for CSVVRTQLRLISKNSYQPQHF.

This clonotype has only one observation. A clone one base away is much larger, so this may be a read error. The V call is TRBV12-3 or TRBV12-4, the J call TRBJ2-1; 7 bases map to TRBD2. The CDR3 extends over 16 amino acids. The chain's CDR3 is CASSIARASGYNEQFF. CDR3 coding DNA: TGTGCCAGCAGTATAGCACGGGCTAGCGGATACAATGAGCAGTTCTTC.

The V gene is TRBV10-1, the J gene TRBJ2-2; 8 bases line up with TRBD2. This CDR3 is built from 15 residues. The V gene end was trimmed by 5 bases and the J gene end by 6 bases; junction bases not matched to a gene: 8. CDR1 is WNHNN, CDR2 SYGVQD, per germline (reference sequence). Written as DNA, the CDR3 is TGCGCCAGCAGTTATCGAGCGGGAGCCCCCGGGGAGCTGTTTTTT. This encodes CASSYRAGAPGELFF.

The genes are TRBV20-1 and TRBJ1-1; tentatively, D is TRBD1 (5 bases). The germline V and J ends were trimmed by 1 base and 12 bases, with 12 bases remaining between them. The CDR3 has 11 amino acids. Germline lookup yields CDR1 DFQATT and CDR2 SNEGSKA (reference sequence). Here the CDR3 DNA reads TGCAGTGCTAGAGGGGTGGGGGACCCTTTCTTT. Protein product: CSARGVGDPFF.

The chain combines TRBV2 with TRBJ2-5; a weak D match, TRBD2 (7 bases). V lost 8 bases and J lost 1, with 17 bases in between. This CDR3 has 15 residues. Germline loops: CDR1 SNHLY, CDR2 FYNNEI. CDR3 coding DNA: TGTGCCAGCGGGAGGGGGGAGGCTCCCCAAGAGACCCAGTACTTC. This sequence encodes CASGRGEAPQETQYF.

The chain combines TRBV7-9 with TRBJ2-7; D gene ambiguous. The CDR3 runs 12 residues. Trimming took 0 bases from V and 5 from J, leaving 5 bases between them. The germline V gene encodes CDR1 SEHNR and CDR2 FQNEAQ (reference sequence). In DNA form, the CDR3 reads TGTGCCAGCAGCTTAGCGAGCGACGAGCAGTACTTC. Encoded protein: CASSLASDEQYF.

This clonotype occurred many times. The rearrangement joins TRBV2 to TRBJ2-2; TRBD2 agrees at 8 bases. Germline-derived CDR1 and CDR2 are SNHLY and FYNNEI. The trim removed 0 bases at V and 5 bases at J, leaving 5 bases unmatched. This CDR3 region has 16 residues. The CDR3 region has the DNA TGTGCCAGCAGTGAAGCGTACGGCGGGAGGACCGGGGAGCTGTTTTTT. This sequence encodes CASSEAYGGRTGELFF.